The entry below describes one T cell receptor (beta chain). Its cognate antigen has yet to be identified. Base-call qualities are not available, and no considerably larger clone is one nucleotide away. The time point label for this specimen denotes: week 5, during vaccination. Each vaccine dose, consisting of 300 ug of a 20-mer mutant IDH1 peptide in Montanide, was administered subcutaneously with topical imiquimod. Newly diagnosed WHO grade 3 or 4 IDH1-mutant astrocytomas showing loss of nuclear ATRX were present in the donors. The samples were drawn from NOA16, a multicentre, single-arm, open-label phase I trial in Germany that tested a mutant IDH1 peptide vaccine in humans for the first time. Genomic DNA for TCRB sequencing was isolated from EDTA blood with the DNeasy Blood and Tissue Kit. These data belong to a study of a mutant IDH1 vaccine in newly diagnosed glioma (dated by TCRdb to about 2021). Regarding the study in general: Eight vaccinations were administered to patients in weeks 1, 3, 5, 7, 11, 15, 19 and 23, corresponding to visits V03 through V10. In the chemotherapy-containing groups, vaccination started alongside temozolomide cycles, whereas in patients who had radiotherapy alone it started 4-6 weeks after radiotherapy. For exploratory analyses, approximately 23 treated patients had longitudinal TCRB deep sequencing done wherever samples were available. Prior to enrollment, standard therapy consisting of radiotherapy alone, temozolomide alone, or radiochemotherapy with temozolomide had been administered to patients, with the combination being received by most patients. Peripheral blood was collected at six visits: V03 (baseline), V05, V07, V10, V12 and V13. Of the 25 to 40 treated patients, around 60% were male and approximately 38% were female, and the mean age was roughly 40 years. General conclusions and limits of the study: No apparent relationship was observed between pseudoprogression and alterations in the top peripheral T cell clonotypes detected by TCRB sequencing. The authors stated that sample limitations prevented analyses of patient blood samples from being reproduced. Vaccine-induced immune responses across multiple MHC alleles were detected in over 80% of patients. Availability determined which PBMC samples were chosen for TCRB deep sequencing.

Libraries were prepared through the immunoSEQ multiplex PCR assay. Following the manufacturer's protocol, the hsTCRB Kit was used to amplify rearranged TCR beta chain sequences. TCRB libraries were sequenced on an Illumina MiSeq. Concerning the study's data processing: The kit vendor's proprietary platform handled demultiplexing, trimming and gene mapping. TCRdb provides this immuneACCESS table in a form limited to in-frame rearrangements. Some clones are lacking; in checked studies, under half of them reflect an unresolved V gene, and why the rest are absent is not known. V and J calls plus clone size are reproduced from that table; the DNA served to infer D and trimming. In this sample the table shows roughly 39,000 clones, 75% to 85% of which occur a single time. More than 5% of the sample is taken by the ten largest. CDR1 and CDR2 were assigned from the germline V gene as WSHSY and SAAADI. The CDR3, cysteine through phenylalanine, is 17 amino acids long. The read is trimmed to its CDR3 DNA, 51 bases read in frame from base 1. V has 5 bases trimmed and J has 4 bases trimmed; junction bases matching no gene number 11.

Here the chain combines TRBV10-2 and TRBJ1-5; 10 junctional bases match TRBD1. The specimen was PBMCs, collected from a glioma patient whose treatment included an IDH1 peptide vaccine. This TCR was recovered from a man aged 35 to 55 with glioma. The CDR3 in this case is CASSWGTGDFVNQPQHF. The bases read TGCGCCAGCAGTTGGGGGACAGGGGATTTTGTAAATCAGCCCCAGCATTTT.